This is a list of T cell receptor beta chains from one sample in a study of blood T cell repertoires in COVID-19. Method: immunoSEQ multiplex PCR; TCRdb's copy keeps in-frame clones and lacks some. The data contain 200,000 to 250,000 clones, about 88% of them singletons. What was sequenced was peripheral blood. These receptors were obtained from a woman between 35 and 50 years old who had recovered from COVID-19. CDR3s include the opening cysteine and the closing phenylalanine or tryptophan. The order of the fields is clone size, J gene, D gene, V gene, CDR3 DNA, CDR3 protein. A D gene is named only where the DNA matches it firmly. Not every row has a clone size; where given, it reads once, few, many or a size class.

few,TRBJ1-2,NA,TRBV7-9,TGTGCCAGCAGCTCCGTAGACACCGAATTTAACTATGGCTACACCTTC,CASSSVDTEFNYGYTF
NA,TRBJ2-2,TRBD2,TRBV6-2/TRBV6-3,TGTGCCAGCAGTACCTCACTCCCTCTACTAGCGATCAACACCGGGGAGCTGTTTTTT,CASSTSLPLLAINTGELFF
NA,TRBJ2-1,TRBD1,TRBV18,TGTGCCAGCTCACTTTCAACCGGGACAGGGGCCTACAATGAGCAGTTCTTC,CASSLSTGTGAYNEQFF
NA,TRBJ2-1,TRBD2,TRBV11-2,TGTGCCAGCAGCTTAGTTGCGGGAGGATCGGCTTACAATGAGCAGTTCTTC,CASSLVAGGSAYNEQFF
NA,TRBJ1-3,NA,TRBV3-1/TRBV3-2,TGTGCCAGCAGCCAAGAGCGGCAGAAAGGAAACACCATATATTTT,CASSQERQKGNTIYF
NA,TRBJ1-5,TRBD1,TRBV5-5,TGTGCCAGCAGCTTGGGACAGGGGACCTATAGCAATCAGCCCCAGCATTTT,CASSLGQGTYSNQPQHF
NA,TRBJ2-7,NA,TRBV2,TGTGCCAGCAGTGGTTCTGCGGCTTACGAGCAGTACTTC,CASSGSAAYEQYF
once,TRBJ2-7,TRBD1,TRBV5-3,TGTGCCAGAAGCCCGGGACAGCTCTCCTACGAGCAGTACTTC,CARSPGQLSYEQYF
NA,TRBJ2-2,NA,TRBV30,TGTGCCTGGGGAAAAGGGGGGGTTGACACCGGGGAGCTGTTTTTT,CAWGKGGVDTGELFF
many,TRBJ2-1,TRBD2,TRBV4-3,TGCGCCAGCAGCCAAGATGCGGGGGGGCCCAATGAGCAGTTCTTC,CASSQDAGGPNEQFF
once,TRBJ1-2,NA,TRBV7-9,TGTGCCAGCAGCTCCCGGGGGGGCAGCAACTATGGCTACACCTTC,CASSSRGGSNYGYTF
NA,TRBJ2-2,NA,TRBV18,TGTGCCAGCTCACCATTCGGGGAAACCGGGGAGCTGTTTTTT,CASSPFGETGELFF
NA,TRBJ1-6,NA,TRBV5-4,TGTGCCAGCAGCTTGGCCGTAACAGCCCCAGATTCACCCCTCCACTTT,CASSLAVTAPDSPLHF
NA,TRBJ2-1,TRBD2,TRBV28,TGTGCCAGCAGTTTAATCGGTAGCGGGGGGGCGAATGAGCAGTTCTTC,CASSLIGSGGANEQFF
NA,TRBJ2-2,NA,TRBV28,TGTGCCAGCAGCCTCACTGACAAGTCCGGGGAGCTGTTTTTT,CASSLTDKSGELFF
NA,TRBJ1-1,NA,TRBV14,TGTGCCAGCAGCCAAGCGGGGATGAACACTGAAGCTTTCTTT,CASSQAGMNTEAFF
NA,TRBJ2-7,NA,TRBV7-9,TGTGCCAGCACCACTCTAGGGGGGGCAGGGGCCCTTTTC,CASTTLGGAGALF
NA,TRBJ1-2,TRBD1,TRBV6-1,TGTGCCAGCAGGGAAGGGACAGGGTACAGCTATGGCTACACCTTC,CASREGTGYSYGYTF
once,TRBJ1-2,NA,TRBV6-1,TGTGCCAGCAGTGAAGCAACACGGGACTATGGCTACACCTTC,CASSEATRDYGYTF
NA,TRBJ2-3,TRBD1,TRBV5-1,TGCGCCAGCAGCTTGGTTCGGGACAGCCGCACAGATACGCAGTATTTT,CASSLVRDSRTDTQYF
once,TRBJ2-7,TRBD1,TRBV7-3,TGTGCCAGCAGCCCCGGACAGGGGGGAGAGCAGTACTTC,CASSPGQGGEQYF
NA,TRBJ2-2,TRBD2,TRBV5-4,TGTGCCAGCAGCTCGACTAGCGGGAGGCCCGGGGAGCTGTTTTTT,CASSSTSGRPGELFF
NA,TRBJ1-4,TRBD1,TRBV27,TGTGCCAGCAGTTTTACAACAGGGGGCGCAGGAAAACTGTTTTTT,CASSFTTGGAGKLFF
once,TRBJ2-2,NA,TRBV7-9,TGTGCCAGGGGAGGAGGCGCTAATTCGAACACCGGGGAGCTGTTTTTT,CARGGGANSNTGELFF
NA,TRBJ1-1,NA,TRBV18,TGTGCCAGCTCAACCTACGGGACACGGACTAACACTGAAGCTTTCTTT,CASSTYGTRTNTEAFF
once,TRBJ2-1,TRBD1,TRBV27,TGTGCCAGCAGTTCACTACAGGGGCTAATCTTAAACAATGAGCAGTTCTTC,CASSSLQGLILNNEQFF
NA,TRBJ1-6,TRBD1,TRBV2,TGTGCCAGCAGGCCGACAGGGAGCTCCTATAATTCACCCCTCCACTTT,CASRPTGSSYNSPLHF
NA,TRBJ1-5,NA,TRBV30,TGTGCCTGGAGTGTGGGGGGGCCGATCAATCAGCCCCAGCATTTT,CAWSVGGPINQPQHF
NA,TRBJ2-7,TRBD2,TRBV4-2,TGTGCCAGCAGCTCCCGACTAGCGGGGGGTTACGAGCAGTACTTC,CASSSRLAGGYEQYF